The entry that follows covers one TCR beta chain sequence. TCRdb's copy holds only in-frame clones and misses some; the assay was immunoSEQ multiplex PCR. The sample shows nearly 25,000 clones, about nine tenths of them seen only once. The sample originates from a study of blood T cell repertoires in COVID-19. Study overall: T cells, B-cell-depleted T cells, or PBMCs provided the cDNA or gDNA that served as material.

Germline lookup yields CDR1 KGHDR and CDR2 SFDVKD. This CDR3 comprises 18 residues. V lost 4 bases and J lost 1; bases outside the gene matches: 6. The sample consisted of peripheral blood. This receptor was taken from a man aged 65 to 79 with acute or convalescent COVID-19. The chain carries TRBV24-1 and TRBJ2-3; 14 bases are a match to TRBD2. The CDR3 loop reads CATSDPGLAGGRTDTQYF. CDR3 DNA sequence: TGTGCCACCAGTGACCCCGGACTAGCGGGGGGCCGCACAGATACGCAGTATTTT.